These T cell receptor beta chains were read from a single sample in a study of Ad26.COV2.S vaccination and SARS-CoV-2 variants. Assay used: immunoSEQ multiplex PCR; TCRdb lists only in-frame clones, some missing. The sample includes 380,000 or so clones, 83% seen only once; the top ten take about 8%. This material consisted of peripheral blood, taken in a trial of Ad26.COV2.S vaccine versus placebo. Receptor source: a person aged 18-60 years who received the Ad26.COV2.S COVID-19 vaccine or a placebo. Each CDR3 is given with its conserved first and last residue. A D gene is named only where the DNA matches it firmly. The size field is filled for only some rows; it gives once, few, many or a size class.

CASSVGRGAWILTNEQFF	TGTGCCAGCAGCGTCGGTCGGGGGGCCTGGATTCTTACCAATGAGCAGTTCTTC	.	TRBV9	once	TRBJ2-1
CASSLYGNTIYF	TGTGCCAGCAGCTTATACGGAAACACCATATATTTT	.	TRBV13	.	TRBJ1-3
CASSRTGTGGLEAFF	TGTGCCAGCAGCCGGACCGGGACAGGGGGCCTTGAAGCTTTCTTT	TRBD1	TRBV5-6	.	TRBJ1-1
CASSLVLALGLEAFF	TGTGCCAGCAGCTTAGTGCTAGCTCTCGGCCTTGAAGCTTTCTTT	.	TRBV7-2	.	TRBJ1-1
CASSLAINLGETQYF	TGTGCCAGCAGCTTAGCGATCAACCTGGGAGAGACCCAGTACTTC	.	TRBV7-6	.	TRBJ2-5
CASSAYGNTIYF	TGTGCCAGCAGCGCCTACGGAAACACCATATATTTT	.	TRBV9	.	TRBJ1-3
CASSLGRVRDNNYEQYF	TGCGCCAGCAGCTTGGGAAGAGTAAGAGACAACAATTACGAGCAGTACTTC	.	TRBV5-1	.	TRBJ2-7
CASSSRTGGSSPLHF	TGCGCCAGCAGCTCCCGGACAGGGGGTAGTTCACCCCTCCACTTT	TRBD1	TRBV5-1	.	TRBJ1-6
CAISDWGGATGELFF	TGTGCCATCAGTGACTGGGGGGGCGCAACCGGGGAGCTGTTTTTT	.	TRBV10-3	.	TRBJ2-2
CASGGVWGTDTQYF	TGTGCCTCAGGGGGGGTTTGGGGCACAGATACGCAGTATTTT	.	TRBV2	.	TRBJ2-3
CASSPIVERVGAGEQYF	TGTGCCAGCAGCCCCATCGTAGAGAGAGTGGGGGCCGGCGAGCAGTACTTC	.	TRBV7-7	.	TRBJ2-7
CASSLLGLTTPYEQYF	TGCGCCAGCAGCCTCCTGGGGCTAACGACACCCTACGAGCAGTACTTC	.	TRBV4-1	.	TRBJ2-7
CASSIGTSGAYEQYF	TGTGCCAGCAGCATCGGGACTAGCGGGGCCTACGAGCAGTACTTC	TRBD2	TRBV11-2	.	TRBJ2-7
CASSQEGGGASYEQYF	TGTGCCAGCAGCCAAGAGGGCGGGGGGGCAAGCTACGAGCAGTACTTC	TRBD2	TRBV3-1/TRBV3-2	.	TRBJ2-7